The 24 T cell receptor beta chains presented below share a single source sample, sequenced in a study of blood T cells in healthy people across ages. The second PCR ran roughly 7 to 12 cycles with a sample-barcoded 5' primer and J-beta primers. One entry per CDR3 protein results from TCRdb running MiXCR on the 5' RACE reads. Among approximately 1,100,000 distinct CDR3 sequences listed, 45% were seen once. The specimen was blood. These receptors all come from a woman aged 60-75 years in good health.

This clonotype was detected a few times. The CDR3 DNA sequence: TGTGCCAGCAGTGAAGAGCCCGCCGGACTGTTTTTT. Protein sequence: CASSEEPAGLFF. The chain joins TRBV6-1 to TRBJ1-4; no clear D. This CDR3 is built from 12 residues. In germline, CDR1 is MNHNS, CDR2 SASEGT. V was cut by 1 base and J by 13 bases, with 10 bases left in between.

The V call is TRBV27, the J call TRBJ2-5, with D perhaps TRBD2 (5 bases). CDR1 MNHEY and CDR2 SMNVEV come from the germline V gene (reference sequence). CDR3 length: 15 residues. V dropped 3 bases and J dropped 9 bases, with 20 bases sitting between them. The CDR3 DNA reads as TGTGCCAGCAGTTTTGACCGGTGGGGAGACGGGGCCCAGTACTTC. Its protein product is CASSFDRWGDGAQYF.

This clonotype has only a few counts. The CDR3 bases are TGCAGCGTTGAAGCGTTGGGGACAGGAAGCTACAATGAGCAGTTCTTC. Translated, it gives CSVEALGTGSYNEQFF. J is TRBJ2-1 and V is TRBV29-1, with 8 bases fitting TRBD1. The CDR3 is made up of 16 amino acids. Germline V gives CDR1 SQVTM, CDR2 ANQGSEA. The trim removed 1 base at V and 3 bases at J, leaving 8 bases unmatched.

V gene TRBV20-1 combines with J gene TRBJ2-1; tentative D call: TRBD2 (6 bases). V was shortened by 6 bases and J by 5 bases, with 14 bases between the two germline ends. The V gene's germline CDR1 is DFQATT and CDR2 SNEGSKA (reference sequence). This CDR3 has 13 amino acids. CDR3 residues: CSAYGTLDNEQFF. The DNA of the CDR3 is TGCAGTGCATACGGGACTCTTGACAATGAGCAGTTCTTC.

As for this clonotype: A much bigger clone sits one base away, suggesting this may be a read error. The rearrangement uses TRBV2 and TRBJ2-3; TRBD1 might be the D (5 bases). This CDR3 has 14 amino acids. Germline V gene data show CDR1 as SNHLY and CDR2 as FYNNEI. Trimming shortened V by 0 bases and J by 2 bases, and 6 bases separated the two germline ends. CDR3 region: CASSEAGPTDTQYF. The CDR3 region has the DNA TGTGCCAGCAGTGAAGCGGGGCCCACAGATACGCAGTATTTT.

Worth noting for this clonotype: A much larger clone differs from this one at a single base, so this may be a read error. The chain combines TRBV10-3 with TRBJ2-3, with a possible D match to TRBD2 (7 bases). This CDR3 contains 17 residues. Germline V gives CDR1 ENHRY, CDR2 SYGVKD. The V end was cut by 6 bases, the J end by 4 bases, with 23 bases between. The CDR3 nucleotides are TGTGCCATCAGACGGGGGGCACTTGCTAGACGGCCAGATACGCAGTATTTT. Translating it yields CAIRRGALARRPDTQYF.

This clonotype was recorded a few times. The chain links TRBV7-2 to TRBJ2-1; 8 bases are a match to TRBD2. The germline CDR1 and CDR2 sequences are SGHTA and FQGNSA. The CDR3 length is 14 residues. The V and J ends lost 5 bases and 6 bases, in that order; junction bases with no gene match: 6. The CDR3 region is CASSEGLVSNEQFF. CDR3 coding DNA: TGTGCCAGCAGCGAGGGACTAGTGTCCAATGAGCAGTTCTTC.

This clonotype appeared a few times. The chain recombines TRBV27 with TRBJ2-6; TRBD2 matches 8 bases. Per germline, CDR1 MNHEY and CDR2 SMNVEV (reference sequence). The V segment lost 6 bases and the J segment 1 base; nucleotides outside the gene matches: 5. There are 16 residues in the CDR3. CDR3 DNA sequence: TGTGCCAGCAGGCCCCGCGGGGGGTCTGGGGCCAACGTCCTGACTTTC. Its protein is CASRPRGGSGANVLTF.

The CDR3 protein is CASSPPVAGVTDTQYF. CDR3 nucleotide sequence: TGTGCCAGCAGCCCCCCCGTCGCGGGAGTAACAGATACGCAGTATTTT. The chain uses TRBV7-9 and TRBJ2-3, with 7 nucleotides matching TRBD2. Trimming at V came to 5 bases and at J to 3 bases, leaving 11 bases not matched to a gene. The germline V gene encodes CDR1 SEHNR and CDR2 FQNEAQ (reference sequence). The CDR3 is 16 amino acids.

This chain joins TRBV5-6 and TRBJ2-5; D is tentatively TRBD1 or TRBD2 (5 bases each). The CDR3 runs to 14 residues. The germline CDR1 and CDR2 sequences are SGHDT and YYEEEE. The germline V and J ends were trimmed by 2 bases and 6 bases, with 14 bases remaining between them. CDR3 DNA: TGTGCCAGCAGCTTAACGGGGACCTCAAAGACCCAGTACTTC. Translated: CASSLTGTSKTQYF.

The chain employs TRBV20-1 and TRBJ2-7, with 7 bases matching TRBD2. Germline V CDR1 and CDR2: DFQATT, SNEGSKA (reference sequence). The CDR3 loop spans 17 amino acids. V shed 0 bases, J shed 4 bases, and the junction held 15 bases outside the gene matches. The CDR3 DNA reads TGCAGTGCTAGAGATATGCGGGGACCCACCGGGGGGTACGAGCAGTACTTC. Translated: CSARDMRGPTGGYEQYF.

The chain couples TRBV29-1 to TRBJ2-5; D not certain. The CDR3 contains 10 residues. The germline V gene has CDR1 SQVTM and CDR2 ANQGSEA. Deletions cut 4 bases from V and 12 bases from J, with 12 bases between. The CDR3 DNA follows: TGCAGCGTTGCGGAGACCAAGGAGTACTTC. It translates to CSVAETKEYF. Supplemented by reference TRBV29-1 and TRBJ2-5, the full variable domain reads SAVISQKPSRDICQRGTSLTIQCQVDSQVTMMFWYRQQPGQSLTLIATANQGSEATYESGFVIDKFPISRPNLTFSTLTVSNMSPEDSSIYLCSVAETKEYFGPGTRLLVL.

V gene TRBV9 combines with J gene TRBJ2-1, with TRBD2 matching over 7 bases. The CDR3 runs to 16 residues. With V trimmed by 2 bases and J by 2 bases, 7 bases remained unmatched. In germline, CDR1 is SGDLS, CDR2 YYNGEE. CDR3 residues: CASSVQLGLTYNEQFF. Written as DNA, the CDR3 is TGTGCCAGCAGCGTTCAATTGGGACTAACCTACAATGAGCAGTTCTTC.

DNA for the CDR3: TGTGCCACCAGCCGACCCCGGGGCGGCTCCTACGAGCAGTACTTC. Translation: CATSRPRGGSYEQYF. The J gene is TRBJ2-7, the V gene TRBV15; D may be TRBD1 or TRBD2 (5 bases each). The V and J ends lost 5 bases and 0 bases respectively, with 14 bases between them. This CDR3 has 15 residues. Germline lookup yields CDR1 LNHNV and CDR2 YYDKDF (reference sequence).

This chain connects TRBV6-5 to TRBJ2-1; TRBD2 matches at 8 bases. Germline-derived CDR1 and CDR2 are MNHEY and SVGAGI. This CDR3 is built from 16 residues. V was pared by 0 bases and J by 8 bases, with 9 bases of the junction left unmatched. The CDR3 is CASSYSTSERRDEQFF. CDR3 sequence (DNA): TGTGCCAGCAGTTACTCGACTAGCGAGAGGAGGGATGAGCAGTTCTTC.

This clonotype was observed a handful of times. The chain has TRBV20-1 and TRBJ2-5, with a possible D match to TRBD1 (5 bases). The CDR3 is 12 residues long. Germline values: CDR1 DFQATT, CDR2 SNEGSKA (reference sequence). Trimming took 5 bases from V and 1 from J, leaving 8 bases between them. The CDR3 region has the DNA TGCAGTGCTCCGACAGCCCAAGAGACCCAGTACTTC. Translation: CSAPTAQETQYF.

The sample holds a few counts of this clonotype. The CDR3 reads CSVPAGGRNTDTQYF. The CDR3 coding sequence is TGCAGCGTGCCCGCGGGCGGGCGTAACACAGATACGCAGTATTTT. The rearrangement uses TRBV29-1 and TRBJ2-3; perhaps TRBD2 as D (5 bases). This CDR3 is built from 15 residues. Germline values: CDR1 SQVTM, CDR2 ANQGSEA. Trimming took 6 bases from V and 2 from J, leaving 18 bases between them.

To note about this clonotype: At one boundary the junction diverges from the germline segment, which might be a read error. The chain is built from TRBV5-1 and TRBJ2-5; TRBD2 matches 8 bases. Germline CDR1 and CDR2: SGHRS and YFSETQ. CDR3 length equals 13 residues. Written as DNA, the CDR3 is TGCGCCAGCAAGTTACTAGCGGAAGAGACCCGGTACTTC. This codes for CASKLLAEETRYF.

In DNA, the CDR3 is TGTGCCAGCAGCTCCCGGGACAGGGGAACCTATAATTCACCCCTCCACTTT. It codes for CASSSRDRGTYNSPLHF. The chain uses TRBV13 and TRBJ1-6; 10 nucleotides match TRBD1. Germline loops: CDR1 PRHDT, CDR2 FYEKMQ (reference sequence). The CDR3 sequence is 17 residues long. V shed 4 bases, J shed 2 bases, and the junction held 5 bases outside the gene matches.

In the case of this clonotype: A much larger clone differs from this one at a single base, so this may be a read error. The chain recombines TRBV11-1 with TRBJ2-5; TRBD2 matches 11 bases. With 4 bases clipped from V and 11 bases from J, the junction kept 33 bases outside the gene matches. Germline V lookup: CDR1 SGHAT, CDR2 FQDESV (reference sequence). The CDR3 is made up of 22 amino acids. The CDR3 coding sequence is TGTGCCAGCAGCTCGCGATTCCGTCTGTCCGGGACTAGCGGAGGCGGTGGGGACGGGCAGTACTTC. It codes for CASSSRFRLSGTSGGGGDGQYF.

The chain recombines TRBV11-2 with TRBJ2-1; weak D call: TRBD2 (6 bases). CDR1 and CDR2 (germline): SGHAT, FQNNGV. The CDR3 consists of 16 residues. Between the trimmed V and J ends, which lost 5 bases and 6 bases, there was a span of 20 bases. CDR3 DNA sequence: TGTGCCAGCAGCGTTAGCGGAGTGGGGGTAGGCAATGAGCAGTTCTTC. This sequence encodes CASSVSGVGVGNEQFF.

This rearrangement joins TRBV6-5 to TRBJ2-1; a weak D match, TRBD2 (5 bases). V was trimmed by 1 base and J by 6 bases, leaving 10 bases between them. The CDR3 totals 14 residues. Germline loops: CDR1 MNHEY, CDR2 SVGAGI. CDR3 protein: CASSYLASRNEQFF. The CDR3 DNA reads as TGTGCCAGCAGTTACTTAGCGTCTCGCAATGAGCAGTTCTTC.

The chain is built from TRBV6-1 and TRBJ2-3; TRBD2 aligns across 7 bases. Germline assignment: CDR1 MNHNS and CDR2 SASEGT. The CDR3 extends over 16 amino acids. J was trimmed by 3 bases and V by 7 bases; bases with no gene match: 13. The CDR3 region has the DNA TGTGCCAGCAAATATTTGGGGGGAGGGGTTACAGATACGCAGTATTTT. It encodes CASKYLGGGVTDTQYF.

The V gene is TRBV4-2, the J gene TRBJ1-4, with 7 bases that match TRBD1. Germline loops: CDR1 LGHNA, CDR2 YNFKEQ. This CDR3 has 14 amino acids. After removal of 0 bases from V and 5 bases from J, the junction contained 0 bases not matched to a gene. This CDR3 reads CASSQDRGNEKLFF. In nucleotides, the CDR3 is TGTGCCAGCAGCCAAGACAGGGGGAATGAAAAACTGTTTTTT.